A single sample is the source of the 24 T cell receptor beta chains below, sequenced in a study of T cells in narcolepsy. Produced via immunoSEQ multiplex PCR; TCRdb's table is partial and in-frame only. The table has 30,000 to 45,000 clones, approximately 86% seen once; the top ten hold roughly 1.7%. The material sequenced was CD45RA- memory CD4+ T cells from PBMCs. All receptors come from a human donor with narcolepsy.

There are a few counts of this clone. CDR3 in amino acids: CASRRWTSGGTLAKNIQYF. The CDR3 nucleotides are TGTGCCAGCAGGAGGTGGACTAGCGGGGGCACCCTAGCCAAAAACATTCAGTACTTC. The chain recombines TRBV2 with TRBJ2-4, with 13 bases aligning to TRBD2. Trimming at V came to 6 bases and at J to 0 bases, leaving 11 bases not matched to a gene. The CDR3 has 19 residues. Germline V gene lookup returns CDR1 SNHLY and CDR2 FYNNEI.

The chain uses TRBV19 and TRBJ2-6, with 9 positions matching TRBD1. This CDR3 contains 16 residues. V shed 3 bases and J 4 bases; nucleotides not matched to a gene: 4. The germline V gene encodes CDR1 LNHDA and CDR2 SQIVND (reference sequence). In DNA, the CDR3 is TGTGCCAGTAGTATTAAGGGACAGGGAGGGGCCAACGTCCTGACTTTC. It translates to CASSIKGQGGANVLTF.

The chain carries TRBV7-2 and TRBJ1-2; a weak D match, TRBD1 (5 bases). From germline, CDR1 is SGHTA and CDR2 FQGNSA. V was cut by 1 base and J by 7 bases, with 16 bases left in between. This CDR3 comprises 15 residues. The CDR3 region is CASSLGTRGESGYTF. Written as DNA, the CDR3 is TGTGCCAGCAGCTTAGGGACAAGGGGAGAGAGTGGCTACACCTTC.

The CDR3 DNA sequence: TGTGCCACCTCACCCACATCGGGGGCCGGCGTCCTGACTTTC. Residues: CATSPTSGAGVLTF. The chain links TRBV19 to TRBJ2-6; D tentatively reads TRBD1 or TRBD2 (6 bases each). V gave up 10 bases and J gave up 12 bases, with 22 bases separating them. This CDR3 comprises 14 residues. Germline V gene sequence: CDR1 LNHDA, CDR2 SQIVND (reference sequence).

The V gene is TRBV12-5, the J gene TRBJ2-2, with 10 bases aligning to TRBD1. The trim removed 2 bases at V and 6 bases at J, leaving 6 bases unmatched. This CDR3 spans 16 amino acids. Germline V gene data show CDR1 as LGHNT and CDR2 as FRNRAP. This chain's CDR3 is CASGLFVGQGAGELFF. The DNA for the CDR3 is TGTGCTAGTGGTTTGTTTGTCGGACAGGGGGCCGGGGAGCTGTTTTTT.

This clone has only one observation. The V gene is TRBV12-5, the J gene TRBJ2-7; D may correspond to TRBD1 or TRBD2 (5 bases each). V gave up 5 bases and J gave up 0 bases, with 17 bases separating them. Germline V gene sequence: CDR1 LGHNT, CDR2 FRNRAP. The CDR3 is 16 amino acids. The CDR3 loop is CASGPPLGTNSYEQYF. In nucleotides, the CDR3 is TGTGCTAGTGGTCCGCCACTCGGGACGAACTCCTACGAGCAGTACTTC.

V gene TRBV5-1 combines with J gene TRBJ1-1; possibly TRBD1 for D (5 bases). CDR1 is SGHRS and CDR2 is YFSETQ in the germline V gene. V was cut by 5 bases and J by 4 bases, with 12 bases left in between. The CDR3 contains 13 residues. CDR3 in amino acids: CASSSQGATEAFF. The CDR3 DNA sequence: TGCGCCAGCAGTTCCCAGGGCGCCACTGAAGCTTTCTTT.

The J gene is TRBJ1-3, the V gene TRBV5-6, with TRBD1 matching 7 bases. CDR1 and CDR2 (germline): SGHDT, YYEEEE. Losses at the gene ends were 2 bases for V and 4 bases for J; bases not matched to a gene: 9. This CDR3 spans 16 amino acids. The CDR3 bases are TGTGCCAGCAGCTTTTTTCCGGGACAGCCCGGAAACACCATATATTTT. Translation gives CASSFFPGQPGNTIYF.

This CDR3 is CASSLVQGGFNIQYF. The CDR3 DNA sequence: TGTGCCAGCAGCTTGGTACAGGGAGGTTTTAACATTCAGTACTTC. This chain joins TRBV5-4 and TRBJ2-4; tentatively, D is TRBD1 or TRBD2 (6 bases each). Germline V gene data show CDR1 as SGHNT and CDR2 as YYREEE (reference sequence). The CDR3 runs to 15 residues. Trimming cost V 0 bases and J 7 bases, with 14 bases left between them.

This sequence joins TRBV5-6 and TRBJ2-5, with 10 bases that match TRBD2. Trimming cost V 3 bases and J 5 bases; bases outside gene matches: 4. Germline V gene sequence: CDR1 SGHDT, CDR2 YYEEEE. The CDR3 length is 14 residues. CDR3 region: CASSSGLAQETQYF. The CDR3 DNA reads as TGTGCCAGCAGCTCGGGACTAGCGCAGGAGACCCAGTACTTC.

CDR3 in DNA: TGTGCCAGCAGCGTAGGAGGTCATTTCACAGATACGCAGTATTTT. Protein sequence: CASSVGGHFTDTQYF. The rearrangement uses TRBV9 and TRBJ2-3; D gene uncertain. V was clipped by 0 bases and J by 2 bases, with 10 bases between them. The CDR3 is 15 residues long. From germline, CDR1 is SGDLS and CDR2 YYNGEE.

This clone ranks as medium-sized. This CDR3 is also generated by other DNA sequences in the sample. The CDR3 region is CASSTGTGNNSPLHF. CDR3 nucleotide sequence: TGTGCCAGCAGTACCGGGACAGGGAATAATTCACCCCTCCACTTT. The rearrangement links TRBV28 to TRBJ1-6, with 9 bases fitting TRBD1. There are 15 residues in the CDR3. J lost 5 bases, V lost 5 bases, and 4 bases had no gene match. Germline V gives CDR1 MDHEN, CDR2 SYDVKM.

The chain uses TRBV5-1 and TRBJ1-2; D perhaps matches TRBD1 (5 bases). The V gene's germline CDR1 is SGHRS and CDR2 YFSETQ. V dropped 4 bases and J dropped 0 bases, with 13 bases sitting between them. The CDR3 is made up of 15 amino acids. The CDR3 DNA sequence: TGCGCCAGCAGCGCGGAAGGGGTAGCTAACTATGGCTACACCTTC. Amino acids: CASSAEGVANYGYTF. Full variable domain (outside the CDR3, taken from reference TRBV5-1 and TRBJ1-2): KAGVTQTPRYLIKTRGQQVTLSCSPISGHRSVSWYQQTPGQGLQFLFEYFSETQRNKGNFPGRFSGRQFSNSRSEMNVSTLELGDSALYLCASSAEGVANYGYTFGSGTRLTVV.

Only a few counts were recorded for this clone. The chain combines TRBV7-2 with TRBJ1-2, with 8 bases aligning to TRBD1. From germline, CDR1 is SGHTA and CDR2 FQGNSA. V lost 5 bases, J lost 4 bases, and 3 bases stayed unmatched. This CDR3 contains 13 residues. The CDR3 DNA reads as TGTGCCAGCAGCCAGACAGGGGCCTATGGCTACACCTTC. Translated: CASSQTGAYGYTF.

DNA of the CDR3: TGTGCCAGCTCACCATGGATCACAGATACGCAGTATTTT. Translated: CASSPWITDTQYF. The chain couples TRBV18 to TRBJ2-3; D is unclear. CDR1 is KGHSH and CDR2 is LQKENI in the germline V gene. The CDR3 extends over 13 amino acids. The V gene lost 2 bases and the J gene lost 2 bases, with 5 bases spanning the gap.

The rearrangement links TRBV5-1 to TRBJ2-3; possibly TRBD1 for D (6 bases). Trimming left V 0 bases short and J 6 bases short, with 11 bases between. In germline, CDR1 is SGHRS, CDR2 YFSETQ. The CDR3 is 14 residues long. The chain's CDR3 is CASSLEGGEDTQYF. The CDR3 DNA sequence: TGCGCCAGCAGCTTGGAAGGGGGAGAGGATACGCAGTATTTT.

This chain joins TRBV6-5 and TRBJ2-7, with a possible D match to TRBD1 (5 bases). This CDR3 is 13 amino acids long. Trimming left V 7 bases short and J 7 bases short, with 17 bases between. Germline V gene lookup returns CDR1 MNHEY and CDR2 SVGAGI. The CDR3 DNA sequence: TGTGCCAGCACCCGGAAGGCGACAGCAGAGCAGTACTTC. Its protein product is CASTRKATAEQYF.

CDR3 in DNA: TGTGCCAGCAGCTTAGTCGGGGGCAATGAGCAGTTCTTC. It translates to CASSLVGGNEQFF. This chain uses TRBV11-2 with TRBJ2-1; weak D call: TRBD2 (6 bases). V lost 1 base, J lost 6 bases, and 7 bases lay in between. The germline V gene encodes CDR1 SGHAT and CDR2 FQNNGV. The CDR3 spans 13 residues.

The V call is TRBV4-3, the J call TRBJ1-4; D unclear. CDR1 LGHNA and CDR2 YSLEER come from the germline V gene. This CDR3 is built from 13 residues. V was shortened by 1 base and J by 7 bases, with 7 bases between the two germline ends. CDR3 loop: CASSQAAREKLFF. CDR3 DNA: TGCGCCAGCAGCCAAGCGGCGCGTGAAAAACTGTTTTTT.

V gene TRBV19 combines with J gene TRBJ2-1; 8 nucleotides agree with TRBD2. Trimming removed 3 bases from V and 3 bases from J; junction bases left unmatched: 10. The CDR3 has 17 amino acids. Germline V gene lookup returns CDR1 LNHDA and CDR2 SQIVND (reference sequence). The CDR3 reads CASSIGSGGKDYNEQFF. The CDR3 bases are TGTGCCAGTAGTATCGGGTCGGGGGGGAAGGACTACAATGAGCAGTTCTTC.

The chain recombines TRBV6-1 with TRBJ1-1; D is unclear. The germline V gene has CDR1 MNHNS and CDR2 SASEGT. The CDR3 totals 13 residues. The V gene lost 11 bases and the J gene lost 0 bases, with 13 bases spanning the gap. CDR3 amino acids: CAAEVGVNTEAFF. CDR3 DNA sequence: TGTGCCGCCGAGGTTGGGGTGAACACTGAAGCTTTCTTT.

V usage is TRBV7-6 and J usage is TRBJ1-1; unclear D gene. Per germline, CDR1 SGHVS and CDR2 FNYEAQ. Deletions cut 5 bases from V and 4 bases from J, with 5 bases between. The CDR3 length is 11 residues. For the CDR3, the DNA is TGTGCCAGCAGCGCAGGCACTGAAGCTTTCTTT. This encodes CASSAGTEAFF.

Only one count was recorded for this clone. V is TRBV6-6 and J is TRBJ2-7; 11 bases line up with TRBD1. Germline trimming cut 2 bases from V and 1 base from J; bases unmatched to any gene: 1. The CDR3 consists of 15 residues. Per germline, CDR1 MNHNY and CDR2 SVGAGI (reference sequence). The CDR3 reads CASSYGQGASYEQYF. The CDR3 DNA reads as TGTGCCAGCAGTTACGGACAGGGGGCGTCCTACGAGCAGTACTTC.

This CDR3 is CASSDPTGGWDTEAFF. CDR3 sequence (DNA): TGTGCCAGTAGTGACCCGACAGGGGGCTGGGACACTGAAGCTTTCTTT. V usage is TRBV19 and J usage is TRBJ1-1; TRBD1 matches 10 bases. The CDR3 spans 16 residues. Germline CDR1 is LNHDA and CDR2 is SQIVND (reference sequence). The ends lost 5 bases at V and 3 bases at J; junction bases unmatched: 9.